The clone carrying this TCR beta chain has only a few counts. Antigen unknown. Through template switching, a universal primer site was introduced, and the cDNA contained unique molecular identifiers. One entry per CDR3 protein, called by TCRdb with MiXCR from the 5' RACE reads. The sample includes 700,000 or so distinct CDR3 sequences, 21% seen only once; the top ten take 4% to 4.5%. The data were obtained in a study of identical twins. Study observations and caveats: Excess low generation probability was seen in twin-shared out-of-frame alpha sequences.

These sequences were also reported in another study, on T cells expressing NK-cell markers. This second study notes: Of eight sequenced donors, seven were HCMV-seropositive and one HCMV-seronegative. The CD3+CD56-NKG2C+ fraction of a handful of donors was also led by these clonotypes.

This receptor was taken from a woman aged 18-35 years in good health. The material sequenced was PBMCs.

The CDR3 region has the DNA TGTGCCAGCATAGGCGGGACAACCAATGAGCAGTTCTTC. It codes for CASIGGTTNEQFF. The V gene is TRBV12-3 or TRBV12-4, the J gene TRBJ2-1; D possibly uses TRBD1 or TRBD2 (6 bases each). V was trimmed by 7 bases and J by 6 bases, leaving 13 bases between them. This CDR3 contains 13 residues.